This is a list of T cell receptor beta chains from one sample in a study of blood T cell repertoires in COVID-19. The data were produced by immunoSEQ multiplex PCR, yet TCRdb's version contains in-frame clones alone and is incomplete. The repertoire holds roughly 420,000 clones, with roughly 88% as singletons. The sequencing sample was made of PBMCs or T cells enriched from blood (not recorded which). Receptors were obtained from a young woman with acute COVID-19. The CDR3 runs from the conserved cysteine through the conserved F or W. Fields, in order: J gene, clone size, CDR3 length, V gene, D gene, CDR3 DNA, CDR3 protein. A D gene is named only where the DNA matches it firmly. Not all rows give a size; the values are once, few, many and, for expanded clones, a class.

j_call: TRBJ1-3; clone_size: .; cdr3_length: 17; v_call: TRBV9; d_call: .; cdr3_nt: TGTGCCAGCAGCGTAGAAGGTGGGAGCTTCTCTGGAAACACCATATATTTT; cdr3_aa: CASSVEGGSFSGNTIYF
j_call: TRBJ2-3; clone_size: once; cdr3_length: 14; v_call: TRBV5-1; d_call: .; cdr3_nt: TGCGCCAGCAGCTTGGCGCTAGCCCCAGATACGCAGTATTTT; cdr3_aa: CASSLALAPDTQYF
j_call: TRBJ2-7; clone_size: .; cdr3_length: 13; v_call: TRBV5-6; d_call: .; cdr3_nt: TGTGCCAGCAGCGCCCTTTTCGGCTACGAGCAGTACTTC; cdr3_aa: CASSALFGYEQYF
j_call: TRBJ1-3; clone_size: .; cdr3_length: 12; v_call: TRBV2; d_call: .; cdr3_nt: TGTGCCAGCAGTGACTACGGAAACACCATATATTTT; cdr3_aa: CASSDYGNTIYF
j_call: TRBJ1-2; clone_size: .; cdr3_length: 14; v_call: TRBV30; d_call: TRBD1; cdr3_nt: TGTGCCTGGAGTGTACTTATTGGACAGGGAGGCTACACCTTC; cdr3_aa: CAWSVLIGQGGYTF
j_call: TRBJ1-5; clone_size: .; cdr3_length: 13; v_call: TRBV30; d_call: TRBD1; cdr3_nt: TGTGCCTGGGGCCGACAGGGGGATCAGCCCCAGCATTTT; cdr3_aa: CAWGRQGDQPQHF
j_call: TRBJ1-5; clone_size: .; cdr3_length: 12; v_call: TRBV20-1; d_call: TRBD1; cdr3_nt: TGCAGTGCTAGTTCAGGGGGTCAGCCCCAGCATTTT; cdr3_aa: CSASSGGQPQHF
j_call: TRBJ1-1; clone_size: .; cdr3_length: 15; v_call: TRBV10-3; d_call: TRBD1; cdr3_nt: TGTGCCATCAGTGAAGGACAGGGAATGAACACTGAAGCTTTCTTT; cdr3_aa: CAISEGQGMNTEAFF
j_call: TRBJ2-7; clone_size: .; cdr3_length: 14; v_call: TRBV6-5; d_call: TRBD1; cdr3_nt: TGTGCCACCGGGGGCAGGGGGCGCTTCGACGAGCAGTACTTC; cdr3_aa: CATGGRGRFDEQYF
j_call: TRBJ2-1; clone_size: once; cdr3_length: 15; v_call: TRBV10-3; d_call: TRBD2; cdr3_nt: TGTGCCATCAGTGAAAGTAGCGGGGGGGATAATGAGCAGTTCTTC; cdr3_aa: CAISESSGGDNEQFF
j_call: TRBJ1-2; clone_size: .; cdr3_length: 13; v_call: TRBV6-5; d_call: .; cdr3_nt: TGTGCCAGCAGCCCGACAGTTAACTATGGCTACACCTTC; cdr3_aa: CASSPTVNYGYTF
j_call: TRBJ2-3; clone_size: few; cdr3_length: 16; v_call: TRBV7-3; d_call: TRBD2; cdr3_nt: TGTGCCAGCAGCCTCCGACTAGCGGGGCGGGCAGATACGCAGTATTTT; cdr3_aa: CASSLRLAGRADTQYF
j_call: TRBJ2-7; clone_size: .; cdr3_length: 15; v_call: TRBV10-2; d_call: TRBD2; cdr3_nt: TGCGCCAGCAGAGTTACTAGCGGAACGTCCTACGAGCAGTACTTC; cdr3_aa: CASRVTSGTSYEQYF
j_call: TRBJ2-3; clone_size: .; cdr3_length: 14; v_call: TRBV11-1; d_call: TRBD1; cdr3_nt: TGTGCCAGCAGCGTGGACAGGGTGTCAGATACGCAGTATTTT; cdr3_aa: CASSVDRVSDTQYF
j_call: TRBJ1-2; clone_size: once; cdr3_length: 14; v_call: TRBV4-2; d_call: TRBD1; cdr3_nt: TGTGCCAGCAGCCCCACGGGACAGGTTCTAAGCTACACCTTC; cdr3_aa: CASSPTGQVLSYTF
j_call: TRBJ2-7; clone_size: .; cdr3_length: 14; v_call: TRBV3-1/TRBV3-2; d_call: TRBD2; cdr3_nt: TGTGCCACTGGGAGCGGGGTAAACTCCTACGAGCAGTACTTC; cdr3_aa: CATGSGVNSYEQYF
j_call: TRBJ2-7; clone_size: .; cdr3_length: 17; v_call: TRBV6-2/TRBV6-3; d_call: TRBD1; cdr3_nt: TGTGCCAGCAGTTACTCCCACTCGGACAGGGGGGACTACGAGCAGTACTTC; cdr3_aa: CASSYSHSDRGDYEQYF
j_call: TRBJ2-5; clone_size: .; cdr3_length: 14; v_call: TRBV30; d_call: .; cdr3_nt: TGTGCCTGGAGCGTCCAACAGGGTTCCGAGACCCAGTACTTC; cdr3_aa: CAWSVQQGSETQYF
j_call: TRBJ1-1; clone_size: .; cdr3_length: 12; v_call: TRBV29-1; d_call: TRBD1; cdr3_nt: TGCAGCGTCCTACAGGGGGAGGCTGAAGCTTTCTTT; cdr3_aa: CSVLQGEAEAFF
j_call: TRBJ1-2; clone_size: few; cdr3_length: 19; v_call: TRBV10-2; d_call: TRBD1; cdr3_nt: TGCGCCAGCAGTGATAAGGGGGGGGCCAGGGGGCGCCCCGGCTATGGCTACACCTTC; cdr3_aa: CASSDKGGARGRPGYGYTF
j_call: TRBJ1-2; clone_size: .; cdr3_length: 14; v_call: TRBV12-5; d_call: TRBD1; cdr3_nt: TGTGCTAGTGGTAACGGACAGGGGTTGATTGGCTACACCTTC; cdr3_aa: CASGNGQGLIGYTF
j_call: TRBJ1-1; clone_size: few; cdr3_length: 14; v_call: TRBV12-5; d_call: .; cdr3_nt: TGTGCTAGTGGCCCCCGGGGAACCAACACTGAAGCTTTCTTT; cdr3_aa: CASGPRGTNTEAFF
j_call: TRBJ1-2; clone_size: .; cdr3_length: 16; v_call: TRBV24-1; d_call: TRBD1; cdr3_nt: TGTGCCACCAGTGATGCCGGGGACAGGGGCGGCTATGGCTACACCTTC; cdr3_aa: CATSDAGDRGGYGYTF
j_call: TRBJ1-5; clone_size: .; cdr3_length: 16; v_call: TRBV6-1; d_call: .; cdr3_nt: TGTGCCAGCAGTGAACCAAACGGGTCCGCCATGCAGCCCCAGCATTTT; cdr3_aa: CASSEPNGSAMQPQHF
j_call: TRBJ1-2; clone_size: .; cdr3_length: 14; v_call: TRBV5-1; d_call: .; cdr3_nt: TGCGCCAGCAGCCTGGGACTGGGGACTCTTGGCTACACCTTC; cdr3_aa: CASSLGLGTLGYTF
j_call: TRBJ1-2; clone_size: .; cdr3_length: 12; v_call: TRBV6-6; d_call: .; cdr3_nt: TGTGCCATCCAGTCGGGGGTCGCTGGCTACACCTTC; cdr3_aa: CAIQSGVAGYTF
j_call: TRBJ2-2; clone_size: .; cdr3_length: 16; v_call: TRBV7-9; d_call: .; cdr3_nt: TGTGCCAGCAGCTTGGGGCGGGGATGGTATGGCGGGGAGCTGTTTTTT; cdr3_aa: CASSLGRGWYGGELFF
j_call: TRBJ2-7; clone_size: .; cdr3_length: 14; v_call: TRBV7-8; d_call: .; cdr3_nt: TGTGCCAGCAACTTTAGGGGCGGGACCTACGAGCAGTACTTC; cdr3_aa: CASNFRGGTYEQYF
j_call: TRBJ1-2; clone_size: once; cdr3_length: 14; v_call: TRBV27; d_call: TRBD1; cdr3_nt: TGTGCCAGCAGTTTAGCAGGGGGCCTCTATGGCTACACCTTC; cdr3_aa: CASSLAGGLYGYTF
j_call: TRBJ1-2; clone_size: .; cdr3_length: 14; v_call: TRBV6-5; d_call: TRBD1; cdr3_nt: TGTGCCAGCAGGGCCCCAGGACAGGCGGGCGGCTACACCTTC; cdr3_aa: CASRAPGQAGGYTF
j_call: TRBJ1-1; clone_size: .; cdr3_length: 18; v_call: TRBV9; d_call: .; cdr3_nt: TGTGCCAGCAGCGTCCCCCCACTGGACAAGTCTATGAACACTGAAGCTTTCTTT; cdr3_aa: CASSVPPLDKSMNTEAFF
j_call: TRBJ2-2; clone_size: .; cdr3_length: 14; v_call: TRBV3-1/TRBV3-2; d_call: .; cdr3_nt: TGTGCCAGCAGCCAAGTTACAGGGACCGGGGAGCTGTTTTTT; cdr3_aa: CASSQVTGTGELFF
j_call: TRBJ2-7; clone_size: .; cdr3_length: 16; v_call: TRBV5-1; d_call: TRBD1; cdr3_nt: TGCGCCAGCAGCTGGCTAGGACAGGGCGAGTCCTACGAGCAGTACTTC; cdr3_aa: CASSWLGQGESYEQYF
j_call: TRBJ1-2; clone_size: .; cdr3_length: 12; v_call: TRBV12-3/TRBV12-4; d_call: .; cdr3_nt: TGTGCCAGCAGCCCGGGTGACTATGGCTACACCTTC; cdr3_aa: CASSPGDYGYTF
j_call: TRBJ2-7; clone_size: once; cdr3_length: 16; v_call: TRBV15; d_call: .; cdr3_nt: TGTGCCACCAGCAGAGACTCCCGGGACACCGGCCTTGGGCAGTACTTC; cdr3_aa: CATSRDSRDTGLGQYF
j_call: TRBJ1-2; clone_size: .; cdr3_length: 17; v_call: TRBV24-1; d_call: .; cdr3_nt: TGTGCCACCAGTGATCTTCGTAACAGGGTTGGTAACTATGGCTACACCTTC; cdr3_aa: CATSDLRNRVGNYGYTF
j_call: TRBJ2-1; clone_size: .; cdr3_length: 15; v_call: TRBV7-9; d_call: TRBD2; cdr3_nt: TGTGCCAGCAGCCGAAGCGGGGGGGCCTTCAGTGAGCAGTTCTTC; cdr3_aa: CASSRSGGAFSEQFF
j_call: TRBJ2-1; clone_size: .; cdr3_length: 16; v_call: TRBV24-1; d_call: TRBD2; cdr3_nt: TGTGCCACCAGTGTTAGGAGCGGGGCTAACCGGGATGAGCAGTTCTTC; cdr3_aa: CATSVRSGANRDEQFF
j_call: TRBJ1-2; clone_size: .; cdr3_length: 16; v_call: TRBV29-1; d_call: TRBD1; cdr3_nt: TGCAGCGTTGAAGAAGCCGGGACAGGGCGCCCCTATGGCTACACCTTC; cdr3_aa: CSVEEAGTGRPYGYTF
j_call: TRBJ2-1; clone_size: .; cdr3_length: 16; v_call: TRBV19; d_call: TRBD2; cdr3_nt: TGTGCCAGTAGTACCCGACTAGCGGAACATTTCAATGAGCAGTTCTTC; cdr3_aa: CASSTRLAEHFNEQFF
j_call: TRBJ1-1; clone_size: .; cdr3_length: 14; v_call: TRBV9; d_call: .; cdr3_nt: TGTGCCAGCAGCGTAGATCCGGTGAACACTGAAGCTTTCTTT; cdr3_aa: CASSVDPVNTEAFF
j_call: TRBJ2-1; clone_size: .; cdr3_length: 16; v_call: TRBV7-3; d_call: .; cdr3_nt: TGTGCCAGCAGCTTAACTAGCGGGACAGTCTACAATGAGCAGTTCTTC; cdr3_aa: CASSLTSGTVYNEQFF
j_call: TRBJ2-2; clone_size: .; cdr3_length: 14; v_call: TRBV7-2; d_call: TRBD2; cdr3_nt: TGTGCCAGCAGCCTAGCGGGGGGAACCGGGGAGCTGTTTTTT; cdr3_aa: CASSLAGGTGELFF
j_call: TRBJ2-3; clone_size: .; cdr3_length: 16; v_call: TRBV2; d_call: TRBD2; cdr3_nt: TGTGCCAGCTCTCGTGGGCTAGCGGCTAGCACAGATACGCAGTATTTT; cdr3_aa: CASSRGLAASTDTQYF
j_call: TRBJ2-7; clone_size: once; cdr3_length: 14; v_call: TRBV5-1; d_call: .; cdr3_nt: TGCGCCAGCAGCTTGGTGGGCGGGGCACACGAGCAGTACTTC; cdr3_aa: CASSLVGGAHEQYF
j_call: TRBJ2-7; clone_size: .; cdr3_length: 17; v_call: TRBV10-3; d_call: TRBD2; cdr3_nt: TGTGCCATCAGTGAGCCCGCCTTAGCGGGGGGGCGTGACGAGCAGTACTTC; cdr3_aa: CAISEPALAGGRDEQYF
j_call: TRBJ2-1; clone_size: .; cdr3_length: 14; v_call: TRBV5-4; d_call: .; cdr3_nt: TGTGCCAGCAGCTTATTAGCGGCCCCTATGGAGCAGTTCTTC; cdr3_aa: CASSLLAAPMEQFF
j_call: TRBJ1-4; clone_size: .; cdr3_length: 15; v_call: TRBV15; d_call: .; cdr3_nt: TGTGCCACCAGCGCGGGAGGGAAGTATAATGAAAAACTGTTTTTT; cdr3_aa: CATSAGGKYNEKLFF
j_call: TRBJ1-2; clone_size: .; cdr3_length: 12; v_call: TRBV19; d_call: .; cdr3_nt: TGTGCCAGTCTCGCAGGGGACTATGGCTACACCTTC; cdr3_aa: CASLAGDYGYTF
j_call: TRBJ1-6; clone_size: once; cdr3_length: 15; v_call: TRBV25-1; d_call: TRBD1; cdr3_nt: TGTGCCAGCAGTGAATCGGCAGGGGGCCTTTCACCCCTCCACTTT; cdr3_aa: CASSESAGGLSPLHF
j_call: TRBJ2-2; clone_size: .; cdr3_length: 15; v_call: TRBV4-1; d_call: .; cdr3_nt: TGCGCCAGCAGCCAAGGGCGGGCGGACACCGGGGAGCTGTTTTTT; cdr3_aa: CASSQGRADTGELFF
j_call: TRBJ2-1; clone_size: few; cdr3_length: 15; v_call: TRBV10-2; d_call: TRBD2; cdr3_nt: TGCGCCAGCAGTGAGGCGGGGACTAGCGTCGGTGAGCAGTTCTTC; cdr3_aa: CASSEAGTSVGEQFF
j_call: TRBJ2-1; clone_size: .; cdr3_length: 14; v_call: TRBV3-1/TRBV3-2; d_call: TRBD2; cdr3_nt: TGTGCCAGCACCCCGGGTTCGGGGGGTAATGAGCAGTTCTTC; cdr3_aa: CASTPGSGGNEQFF
j_call: TRBJ1-5; clone_size: few; cdr3_length: 14; v_call: TRBV2; d_call: .; cdr3_nt: TGTGCCAGCAGTGACGAGGGTGGGAATCAGCCCCAGCATTTT; cdr3_aa: CASSDEGGNQPQHF
j_call: TRBJ1-2; clone_size: .; cdr3_length: 15; v_call: TRBV11-2; d_call: .; cdr3_nt: TGTGCCAGCAGCCCCCGTTCCAGCGGGGGGCCTGGCTACACCTTC; cdr3_aa: CASSPRSSGGPGYTF
j_call: TRBJ2-1; clone_size: few; cdr3_length: 13; v_call: TRBV6-2/TRBV6-3; d_call: .; cdr3_nt: TGTGCCAGCAGCGGGACTTGGAACAATGAGCAGTTCTTC; cdr3_aa: CASSGTWNNEQFF
j_call: TRBJ2-1; clone_size: .; cdr3_length: 14; v_call: TRBV7-3; d_call: .; cdr3_nt: TGTGCCAGCAGCCCCCCAGGTGGGTCTGATGAGCAGTTCTTC; cdr3_aa: CASSPPGGSDEQFF